Here is one T cell receptor (beta chain) with its context. Its antigen remains unidentified. No qualities accompany the bases; no much larger clone lies one base away. The data were taken from a study of graft-versus-host responses after intestinal transplantation (TCRdb year 2021). Notes on the research overall: Multivisceral, liver-intestinal, or isolated intestinal transplants were received by the recipients. Every recipient was given anti-thymocyte globulin induction, followed by around three years of maintenance tacrolimus and steroids. After intestinal transplantation, graft-versus-host and host-versus-graft alloreactive T cell clones in the graft, circulation and bone marrow were tracked using bulk TCR-beta CDR3 sequencing. Alloreactive clones were identified by sequencing pre-transplant mixed lymphocyte reaction products and comparing these products with unstimulated pre-transplant donor and recipient T cells. A cohort of 24 intestinal transplant recipients, including one retransplant, was enrolled, and a few patients lacking pretransplant specimens were excluded. Donor T cell macrochimerism was defined as a peak of at least 4% donor T cells among recipient peripheral blood mononuclear cells. Rather than going through the commercial service, samples from a few later patients were sequenced in-house on an Illumina MiSeq and processed with MiXCR.

The paper as a whole reports these results and caveats: In the allografts of patients with donor T cell macrochimerism, GvH to HvG T cell clonal ratios were high. GvH clones turned up in recipient bone marrow, with some appearing earlier in ileal mucosa or blood, a pattern consistent with an intestinal mucosal origin. Peak levels of circulating GvH clones were associated with declines in HvG clones early after transplant. The conclusions were limited by the relatively low number and heterogeneity of the intestinal transplant patients.

The CDR3 has 16 amino acids, counting the end cysteine and phenylalanine. Here the CDR3 DNA is all that survives: 48 bases in frame from base 1. Based on the germline V gene (reference sequence), the CDR1 and CDR2 sequences are LNHDA and SQIVND. Ends trimmed: V by 0 bases, J by 4 bases; bases unmatched to a gene: 4. Libraries came from the immunoSEQ multiplex PCR assay. For most patients, genomic DNA was isolated with the Qiagen DNeasy Blood and Tissue Kit and shipped frozen to Adaptive Biotechnologies for TCR sequencing. For most patients, genomic DNA was subjected to high-throughput TCR-beta CDR3 sequencing by Adaptive Biotechnologies. In the paper's pipeline: TCR sequencing data were retrieved from Adaptive's ImmunoSEQ software for around 20 patients, whereas a few other patients were processed with MiXCR and VDJtools. CD4 versus CD8 sorting errors were corrected by removing sequences found in both subsets at a frequency ratio below 5:1. Because the origin of CDR3 nucleotide sequences shared between donor and recipient could not be assigned, those sequences were removed. To count as alloreactive, a clone needed at least 2-fold expansion over unstimulated cells and a minimum CFSE-low frequency of 0.002% (template counts) or 0.001% (read counts). Mappable clones were those detected in sequenced pre-transplant spleen, lymph node, or MLR CFSE-low populations of the donor or recipient. Cumulative frequency of alloreactive clones was calculated as a percentage of all sequences weighted by copy number. The clones in this table, taken by TCRdb from immuneACCESS, are in-frame only. Not every clone is retained; where verified, under half of the shortfall comes from an unresolved V gene, and the cause of the rest is unknown. V and J calls plus clone size are reproduced from that table; the DNA served to infer D and trimming. Across this sample there are 40,000 to 55,000 clones, with 89% seen only once. The ten largest clonotypes hold 0.55% to 0.8% of the sample.

The label giving this sample's time point can be read as: cells obtained before transplantation from donor or recipient. CD3+CD4+ and CD3+CD8+ populations were FACS-sorted from unstimulated pre-transplant donor and recipient cells taken from spleen or lymph nodes. This sequence originates from a human donor who was the organ donor for an intestinal transplant. The sequencing used unstimulated CD4+ T cells sorted from spleen or lymph node cells, collected before transplant. The rearranged segments are TRBV19 and TRBJ2-2, with 8 central nucleotides matching TRBD1. This receptor has the CDR3 CASSIERDRRTGELFF. The DNA reads TGTGCCAGTAGTATAGAGAGGGACAGGCGCACCGGGGAGCTGTTTTTT. With the portions outside the CDR3 filled from the reference TRBV19 and TRBJ2-2 genes, the complete variable region becomes DGGITQSPKYLFRKEGQNVTLSCEQNLNHDAMYWYRQDPGQGLRLIYYSQIVNDFQKGDIAEGYSVSREKKESFPLTVTSAQKNPTAFYLCASSIERDRRTGELFFGEGSRLTVL.